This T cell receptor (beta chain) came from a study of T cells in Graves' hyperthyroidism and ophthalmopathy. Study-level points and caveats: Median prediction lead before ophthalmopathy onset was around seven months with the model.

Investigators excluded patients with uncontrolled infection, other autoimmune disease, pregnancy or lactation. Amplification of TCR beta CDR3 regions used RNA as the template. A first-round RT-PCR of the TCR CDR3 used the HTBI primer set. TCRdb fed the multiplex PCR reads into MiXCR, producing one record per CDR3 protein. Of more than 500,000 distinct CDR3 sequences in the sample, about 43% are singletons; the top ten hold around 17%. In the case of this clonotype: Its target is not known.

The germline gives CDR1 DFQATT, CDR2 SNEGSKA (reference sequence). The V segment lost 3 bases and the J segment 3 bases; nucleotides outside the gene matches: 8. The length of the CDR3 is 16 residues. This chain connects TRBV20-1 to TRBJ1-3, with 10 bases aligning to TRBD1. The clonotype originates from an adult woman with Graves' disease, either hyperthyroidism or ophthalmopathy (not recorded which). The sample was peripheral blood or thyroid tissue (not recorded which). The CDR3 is CSASGRQGASGNTIYF. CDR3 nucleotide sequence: TGCAGTGCTAGTGGGCGACAGGGGGCGAGTGGAAACACCATATATTTT.